The present TCR beta chain was sequenced within a study of cytomegalovirus exposure and HLA in healthy donors. Study observations and caveats: Donor immune exposure was known only as CMV serostatus.

Amplification used 60 Vbeta primers and 13 Jbeta primers. TCRdb's table, derived via immunoSEQ multiplex PCR, lists solely in-frame clones and lacks some. The sample shows around 91,000 clones, 78% of them seen only once. About this clone itself: What it binds is unknown.

The sample taken for sequencing was PBMCs. This clonotype originated in a male donor in good health and CMV-seropositive.

CDR3 coding DNA: TGTGCCAGCAGTCCGGGGAGAGAAAAACTGTTTTTT. Protein: CASSPGREKLFF. The chain couples TRBV27 to TRBJ1-4; D unresolved. This CDR3 has 12 residues. V lost 5 bases to trimming and J lost 8 bases, with 9 bases between them. CDR1 is MNHEY and CDR2 is SMNVEV in the germline V gene (reference sequence).